This T cell receptor (beta chain) was sequenced for a study of T-cell reconstitution after alpha-beta-depleted transplantation in children. Study-wide results and limits: Certain patients had high TCRbeta diversity at day 60, and it came from recipient T cells and thymic progenitors that survived. Among T cells one year after transplant, newly produced cells accounted for most counts and diversity.

Preparation of the TCRbeta library involved a method that used unique molecular identifiers. TCRdb independently ran MiXCR on the PCR reads; one entry per CDR3 protein. The profile shows just over 950,000 distinct CDR3 sequences, roughly 29% of them singletons. This clonotype was seen ten or more times. The antigen remains unidentified. V was pared by 3 bases and J by 1 base, with 8 bases of the junction left unmatched. The CDR3 runs 16 residues. Germline values: CDR1 SGHRS, CDR2 YFSETQ. The chain carries TRBV5-1 and TRBJ2-7; TRBD1 aligns across 9 bases. Material: PBMCs, mostly from graft donor cells, obtained 360 days after TCRalphabeta/CD19-depleted stem cell transplant. This clonotype was sampled from a boy under three years old who had a stem cell transplant for SCID, so the T cells may come from the graft donor. The CDR3 region has the DNA TGCGCCAGCAGCTCGACTACCGGGACAGGGTCCTACGAGCAGTACTTC. This encodes CASSSTTGTGSYEQYF. Supplemented by reference TRBV5-1 and TRBJ2-7, the full variable domain reads KAGVTQTPRYLIKTRGQQVTLSCSPISGHRSVSWYQQTPGQGLQFLFEYFSETQRNKGNFPGRFSGRQFSNSRSEMNVSTLELGDSALYLCASSSTTGTGSYEQYFGPGTRLTVT.